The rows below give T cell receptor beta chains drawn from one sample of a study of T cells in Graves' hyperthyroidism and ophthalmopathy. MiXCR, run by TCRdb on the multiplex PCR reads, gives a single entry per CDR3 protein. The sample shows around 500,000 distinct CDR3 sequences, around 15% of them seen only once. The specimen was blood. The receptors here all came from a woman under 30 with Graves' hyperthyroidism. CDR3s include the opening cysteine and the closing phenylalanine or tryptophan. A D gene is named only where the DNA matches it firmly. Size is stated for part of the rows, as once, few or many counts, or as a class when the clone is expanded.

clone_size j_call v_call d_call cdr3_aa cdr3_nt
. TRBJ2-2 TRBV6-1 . CASSPFRTGELFF TGTGCCAGCAGTCCTTTCCGCACCGGGGAGCTGTTTTTT
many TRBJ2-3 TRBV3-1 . CASSQEEAGTDTQYF TGTGCCAGCAGCCAAGAAGAGGCAGGGACAGATACGCAGTATTTT
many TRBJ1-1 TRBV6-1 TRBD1 CASSEARRTGMAFF TGTGCCAGCAGTGAAGCGCGCCGGACAGGGATGGCTTTCTTT
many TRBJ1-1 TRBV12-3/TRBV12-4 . CASSFIQGLSTEAFF TGTGCCAGCAGTTTTATTCAGGGGTTGAGCACTGAAGCTTTCTTT
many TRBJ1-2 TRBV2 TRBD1 CASSGDRDSYGYTF TGTGCCAGCAGTGGAGACAGGGACAGTTATGGCTACACCTTC
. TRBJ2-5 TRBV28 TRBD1 CASSLGTAEYF TGTGCCAGCAGTCTAGGGACAGCAGAGTACTTC
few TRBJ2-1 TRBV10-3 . CAIRGPRAVYNEQLF TGTGCCATCCGAGGACCTAGGGCCGTATACAATGAGCAGCTCTTC
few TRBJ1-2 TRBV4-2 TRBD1 CASSQDGSGGMYGYTF TGTGCCAGCAGCCAAGATGGGTCAGGGGGAATGTACGGCTACACCTTC
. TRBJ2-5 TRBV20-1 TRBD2 CSAREGLAGGPIQETQYF TGCAGTGCTAGAGAGGGACTAGCGGGAGGGCCTATCCAAGAGACCCAGTACTTC
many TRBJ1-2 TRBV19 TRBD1 CASRSYTGTANYGYTF TGTGCCAGTCGCAGCTATACCGGGACAGCAAACTATGGCTACACCTTC
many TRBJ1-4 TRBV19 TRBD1 CASAMEGQINEKLFF TGTGCCAGCGCAATGGAGGGACAGATTAATGAAAAACTGTTTTTT
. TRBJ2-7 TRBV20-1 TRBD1 CSARDGQGSSYEQYF TGCAGTGCTAGAGACGGACAGGGTAGCTCCTACGAGCAGTACTTC
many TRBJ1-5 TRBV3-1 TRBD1 CASSHGTGPLYSNQPQHF TGTGCCAGCAGCCATGGGACAGGGCCGCTTTATAGCAATCAGCCCCAGCATTTT
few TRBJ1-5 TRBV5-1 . CASSPDGKNQPQHF TGCGCCAGCAGCCCGGACGGAAAGAATCAGCCCCAGCATTTT
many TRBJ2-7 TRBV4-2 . CASSQEGRNYEQYF TGTGCCAGCAGCCAAGAGGGGCGAAACTACGAGCAGTACTTC
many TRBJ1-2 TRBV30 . CAWSVGAGNYGYTF TGTGCCTGGAGTGTAGGCGCAGGGAACTATGGCTACACCTTC
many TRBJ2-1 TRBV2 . CASLHSYNEQFF TGTGCCAGCCTACATTCCTACAATGAGCAGTTCTTC
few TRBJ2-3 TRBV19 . CASSPLGNRASTDTQYF TGTGCCAGTAGTCCCTTGGGAAACAGGGCTAGCACAGATACGCAGTATTTT
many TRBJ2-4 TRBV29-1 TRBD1 CSVLGGATWDIQYF TGCAGCGTTCTAGGGGGCGCAACGTGGGACATTCAGTACTTC
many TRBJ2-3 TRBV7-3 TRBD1 CASSLNRGREDTQYF TGTGCCAGCAGCTTAAACAGGGGAAGGGAAGATACGCAGTATTTT
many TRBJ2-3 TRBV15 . CATSRDRDRRDTQYF TGTGCCACCAGCAGAGATAGAGACAGAAGGGATACGCAGTATTTT
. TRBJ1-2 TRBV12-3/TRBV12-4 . CASSSGGHNYGYTF TGTGCCAGCAGTTCTGGGGGGCATAACTATGGCTACACCTTC
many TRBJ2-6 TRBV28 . CASSSVNSGANVLTF TGTGCCAGCAGTTCTGTCAACTCTGGGGCCAACGTCCTGACTTTC
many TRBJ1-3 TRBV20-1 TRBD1 CSARLPGQGSGTIYF TGCAGTGCTAGGCTACCGGGACAGGGATCGGGCACCATATATTTT